Sequencing of this T cell receptor beta chain was carried out in a study of identical twins. J lost 2 bases, V lost 3 bases, and 9 bases had no gene match. Germline CDR1 MGHRA, CDR2 YSYEKL. The CDR3 has 16 amino acids. A universal primer site was created by template switching, with the cDNA bearing unique molecular identifiers. TCRdb re-called the 5' RACE reads with MiXCR, one entry per CDR3 protein. The sample gives about 900,000 distinct CDR3 sequences, about 12% of which show up once; roughly 1.5% is in the top ten. The sample also formed part of further work on yellow fever vaccine responses in identical twins.

Sequences were obtained from PBMCs. This sequence joins TRBV4-1 and TRBJ2-7, with 8 bases lining up with TRBD2. The TCR originated in a woman aged 18-30 years in good health. CDR3 amino acids: CASSQDSGTRAYEQYF. DNA for the CDR3: TGCGCCAGCAGCCAGGACTCCGGGACTAGGGCCTACGAGCAGTACTTC.